What follows is one T cell receptor (beta chain) and its context. Its antigen is currently unknown. Libraries were prepared by immunoSEQ multiplex PCR; TCRdb keeps only in-frame clonotypes and omits some of them. Altogether some 63,000 clones are present, approximately 82% being singletons, with the ten largest covering around 18%. This sample was taken from a study of T cell responses to AZD1222 COVID-19 vaccine. Background on the study: Pooled samples include second doses given at about 4 or 12 weeks.

Study-wide points: Clonal diversity was possibly underestimated, and the donors were mostly white British, with more females. In all cases, repertoires were sampled only after the peak T cell response.

Germline CDR1 is SGHAT and CDR2 is FQNNGV. The CDR3 is 12 amino acids. V was cut by 1 base and J by 9 bases, with 9 bases left in between. J is TRBJ1-1 and V is TRBV11-2; no reliable D call. Sequenced here: peripheral blood, sampled on day 0 of AZD1222 vaccination. This receptor was obtained from an adult in good health. The CDR3 reads CASSLGLGQAFF. The CDR3 coding sequence is TGTGCCAGCAGCTTAGGTCTTGGGCAAGCTTTCTTT. Full variable domain (missing parts from reference TRBV11-2 and TRBJ1-1): EAGVAQSPRYKIIEKRQSVAFWCNPISGHATLYWYQQILGQGPKLLIQFQNNGVVDDSQLPKDRFSAERLKGVDSTLKIQPAKLEDSAVYLCASSLGLGQAFFGQGTRLTVV.